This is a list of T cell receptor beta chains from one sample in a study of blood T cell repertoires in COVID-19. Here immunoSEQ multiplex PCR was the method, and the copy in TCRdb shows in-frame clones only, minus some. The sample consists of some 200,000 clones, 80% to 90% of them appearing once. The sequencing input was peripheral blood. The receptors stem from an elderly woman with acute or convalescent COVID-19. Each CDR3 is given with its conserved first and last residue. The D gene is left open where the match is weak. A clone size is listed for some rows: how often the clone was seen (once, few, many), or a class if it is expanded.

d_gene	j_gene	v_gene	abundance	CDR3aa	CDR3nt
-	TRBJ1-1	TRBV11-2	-	CASSLGSGMNTEAFF	TGTGCCAGCAGCTTAGGCTCAGGCATGAACACTGAAGCTTTCTTT
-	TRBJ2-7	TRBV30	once	CAWSRSLGVDEQYF	TGTGCCTGGAGCCGGAGTTTAGGTGTGGACGAGCAGTACTTC
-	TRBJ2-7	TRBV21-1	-	CASSNGFRRVPSSYEQYF	TGTGCCAGCAGCAACGGGTTTAGAAGAGTTCCGAGCTCCTACGAGCAGTACTTC
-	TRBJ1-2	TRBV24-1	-	CATSAGVRDYTF	TGTGCCACCAGTGCAGGGGTACGTGACTACACCTTC
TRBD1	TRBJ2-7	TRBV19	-	CASRKKTGALDEQYF	TGTGCCAGTAGAAAAAAGACAGGGGCGCTCGACGAGCAGTACTTC
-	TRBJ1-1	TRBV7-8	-	CASSPRPGITGVNTEAFF	TGTGCCAGCAGCCCCCGACCAGGAATCACGGGGGTGAACACTGAAGCTTTCTTT
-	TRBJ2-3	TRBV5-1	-	CASSPGLDGDTQYF	TGCGCCAGCAGCCCCGGACTGGATGGGGATACGCAGTATTTT
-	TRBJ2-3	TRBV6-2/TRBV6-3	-	CASSYSEVEDTQYF	TGTGCCAGCAGTTACTCGGAGGTAGAAGATACGCAGTATTTT
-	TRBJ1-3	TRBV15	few	CATSRDLISPSSGNTIYF	TGTGCCACCAGCAGAGATCTTATATCTCCGAGCTCTGGAAACACCATATATTTT
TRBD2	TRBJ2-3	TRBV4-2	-	CASRTPGLAGRSTDTQYF	TGTGCCAGCAGAACCCCCGGGCTAGCGGGACGTAGCACAGATACGCAGTATTTT
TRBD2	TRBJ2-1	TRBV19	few	CASSLRSGGGFNEQFF	TGTGCCAGTAGTCTTAGGAGCGGGGGGGGCTTCAATGAGCAGTTCTTC
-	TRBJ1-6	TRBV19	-	CASSETGRNSPLHF	TGTGCCAGCTCCGAGACAGGACGGAATTCACCCCTCCACTTT
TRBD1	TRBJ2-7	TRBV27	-	CASSFSTGVDEQYF	TGTGCCAGCAGTTTCTCGACAGGGGTTGACGAGCAGTACTTC
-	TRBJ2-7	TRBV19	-	CASSIALSGKSSYEQYF	TGTGCCAGTAGTATAGCCCTTAGCGGCAAGAGCTCCTACGAGCAGTACTTC
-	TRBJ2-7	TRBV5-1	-	CASSGDIVGEQYF	TGCGCCAGCAGCGGGGACATCGTTGGCGAGCAGTACTTC
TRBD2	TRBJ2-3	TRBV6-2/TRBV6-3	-	CASSYRGGGAVDTQYF	TGTGCCAGCAGTTACCGTGGCGGGGGGGCTGTAGATACGCAGTATTTT
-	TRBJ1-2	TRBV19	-	CASSPSSSGRGGYTF	TGTGCCAGTAGTCCCTCGTCATCAGGGCGTGGTGGCTACACCTTC
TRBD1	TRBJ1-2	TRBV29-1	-	CSTPGTGHGYTF	TGCAGCACCCCCGGGACAGGGCATGGCTACACCTTC
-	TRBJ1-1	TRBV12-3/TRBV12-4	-	CASSFGENTEAFF	TGTGCCAGCAGTTTCGGGGAGAACACTGAAGCTTTCTTT
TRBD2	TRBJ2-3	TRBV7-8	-	CASTGGADTQYF	TGTGCCAGCACCGGGGGGGCGGATACGCAGTATTTT
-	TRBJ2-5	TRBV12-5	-	CASGSTGEETQYF	TGTGCTAGTGGTTCTACCGGGGAGGAGACCCAGTACTTC
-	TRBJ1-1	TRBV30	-	CAWSSTGYTEAFF	TGTGCCTGGAGTTCCACAGGATACACTGAAGCTTTCTTT
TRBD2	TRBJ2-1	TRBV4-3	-	CASSQDPAGGYNEQFF	TGCGCCAGCAGCCAAGACCCAGCGGGGGGGTACAATGAGCAGTTCTTC
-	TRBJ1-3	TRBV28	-	CASSLLQGNTIYF	TGTGCCAGCAGTTTGTTACAGGGAAACACCATATATTTT
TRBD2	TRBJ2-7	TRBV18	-	CASSPSGGASEQYF	TGTGCCAGCTCCCCTAGCGGGGGGGCTAGCGAGCAGTACTTC
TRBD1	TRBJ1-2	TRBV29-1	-	CSVDRQGAGGYTF	TGCAGCGTTGACCGCCAGGGGGCGGGGGGCTACACCTTC
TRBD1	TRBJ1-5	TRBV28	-	CASSDRGRGNQPQHF	TGTGCCAGCAGTGACAGGGGAAGAGGCAATCAGCCCCAGCATTTT
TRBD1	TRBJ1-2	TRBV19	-	CASWDRGLNYGYTF	TGTGCCAGTTGGGACAGGGGGCTTAATTATGGCTACACCTTC
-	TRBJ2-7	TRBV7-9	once	CASSSSGQGGHEQYF	TGTGCCAGCAGCTCCTCGGGGCAGGGGGGACACGAGCAGTACTTC
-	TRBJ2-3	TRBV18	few	CASSPQTGITDTQYF	TGTGCCAGCTCACCACAGACAGGCATAACAGATACGCAGTATTTT
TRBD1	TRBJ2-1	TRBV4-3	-	CASSQAAGTGAYNEQFF	TGCGCCAGCAGCCAAGCCGCCGGGACAGGGGCTTACAATGAGCAGTTCTTC
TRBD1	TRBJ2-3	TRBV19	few	CASLMTGANTQYF	TGTGCCAGCCTTATGACAGGGGCGAATACGCAGTATTTT
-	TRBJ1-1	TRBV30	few	CAWSQAGNTEAFF	TGTGCCTGGAGCCAGGCCGGGAACACTGAAGCTTTCTTT
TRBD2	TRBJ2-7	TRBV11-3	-	CASSFGAGGSYEQYF	TGTGCCAGCAGCTTCGGAGCGGGGGGCTCCTACGAGCAGTACTTC
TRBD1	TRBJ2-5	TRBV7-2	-	CASSSDRAPQETQYF	TGTGCCAGCAGCTCCGACAGGGCCCCCCAAGAGACCCAGTACTTC
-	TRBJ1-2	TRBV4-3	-	CASSQEPRANYGYTF	TGCGCCAGCAGCCAAGAACCCAGGGCGAACTATGGCTACACCTTC
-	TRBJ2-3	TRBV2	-	CASSDQGQATDTQYF	TGTGCCAGCAGTGATCAGGGACAAGCCACAGATACGCAGTATTTT
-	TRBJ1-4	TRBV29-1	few	CSVAGANEKLFF	TGCAGCGTTGCGGGGGCTAATGAAAAACTGTTTTTT
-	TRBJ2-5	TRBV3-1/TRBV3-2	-	CASTLIARHRDIETQYF	TGTGCCAGCACCCTCATAGCGCGGCATAGGGATATAGAGACCCAGTACTTC
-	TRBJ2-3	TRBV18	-	CASSPQRTTDTQYF	TGTGCCAGCTCACCACAGCGAACCACAGATACGCAGTATTTT
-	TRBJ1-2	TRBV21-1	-	CASPSPGKGGYTF	TGTGCCAGTCCCTCTCCAGGGAAAGGCGGCTACACCTTC
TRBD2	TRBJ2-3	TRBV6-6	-	CASSLPESGGAQDTQYF	TGTGCCAGCAGTCTCCCGGAGAGCGGGGGGGCACAAGATACGCAGTATTTT
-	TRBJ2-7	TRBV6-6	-	CASSYSAKEQYF	TGTGCCAGCAGTTACTCGGCCAAAGAGCAGTACTTC
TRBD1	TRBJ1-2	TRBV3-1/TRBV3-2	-	CASSPELNRGSYGYTF	TGTGCCAGCAGCCCGGAGCTAAACAGGGGATCCTATGGCTACACCTTC
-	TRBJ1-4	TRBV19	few	CASSTGGEKLFF	TGTGCCAGTAGTACGGGTGGGGAAAAACTGTTTTTT